One sample yielded the 9 T cell receptor beta chains listed below, sequenced in a study of blood T cell repertoires in COVID-19. Generated by immunoSEQ multiplex PCR, the TCRdb table keeps only in-frame clones and is missing some. The sample carries 300,000 to 350,000 clones, around 82% recorded once. The sequencing input was peripheral blood. The receptor source for this set is a young man with active or convalescent COVID-19.

This clone was detected only once. This same CDR3 is encoded by further DNA sequences in the sample. The chain links TRBV30 to TRBJ1-1; D possibly corresponds to TRBD1 (6 bases). V lost 2 bases and J lost 5, with 6 bases in between. Germline V gene data show CDR1 as GTSNPN and CDR2 as SVGIG (reference sequence). This CDR3 is built from 11 residues. This CDR3 reads CAWSRGTEAFF. The CDR3, as DNA: TGTGCCTGGAGTAGGGGGACTGAAGCTTTCTTT.

This chain links TRBV13 with TRBJ2-5, with 14 bases matching TRBD2. V gave up 1 base and J gave up 0 bases; unmatched junction bases: 4. Per germline, CDR1 PRHDT and CDR2 FYEKMQ (reference sequence). The CDR3 totals 18 residues. As DNA, the CDR3 is TGTGCCAGCAGCTTAGACCGGACTAGCGGGGGGTACCAAGAGACCCAGTACTTC. Translated: CASSLDRTSGGYQETQYF.

In its sample, this clone was seen once. The genes are TRBV15 and TRBJ1-6; D remains ambiguous. CDR1 is LNHNV and CDR2 is YYDKDF in the germline V gene (reference sequence). V was cut by 3 bases and J by 10 bases, with 10 bases left in between. The CDR3 is 13 amino acids. The CDR3 DNA sequence: TGTGCCACCAGCAGGGGGAGAGAATCACCCCTCCACTTT. Translated: CATSRGRESPLHF.

The chain carries TRBV7-9 and TRBJ1-3; no reliable D call. Germline CDR1 reads SEHNR; CDR2 reads FQNEAQ (reference sequence). V lost 0 bases and J lost 1, with 7 bases in between. The CDR3 length is 15 residues. The CDR3 DNA reads TGTGCCAGCAGCTTAGCTCCGACATCTGGAAACACCATATATTTT. Amino acids: CASSLAPTSGNTIYF.

This clone came up once. The chain couples TRBV5-4 to TRBJ2-2; D gene uncertain. V lost 0 bases and J lost 5, with 5 bases in between. The CDR3 extends over 13 amino acids. Germline values: CDR1 SGHNT, CDR2 YYREEE (reference sequence). CDR3 protein: CASSLELTGELFF. The CDR3 coding sequence is TGTGCCAGCAGCTTGGAGCTGACCGGGGAGCTGTTTTTT.

This chain joins TRBV30 and TRBJ2-3; D is perhaps TRBD1 (6 bases). Germline CDR1 GTSNPN, CDR2 SVGIG (reference sequence). Trimming cost V 0 bases and J 5 bases, with 15 bases left between them. The CDR3 sequence is 15 residues long. This chain's CDR3 is CAWSVAGGGRDTQYF. The CDR3 DNA reads as TGTGCCTGGAGTGTGGCGGGTGGGGGCAGAGATACGCAGTATTTT.

This sequence joins TRBV3-1 (or the pseudogene TRBV3-2) and TRBJ2-1; D is ambiguous. The CDR3 covers 13 residues. The V and J ends lost 8 bases and 8 bases respectively, with 16 bases between them. The germline V gene encodes CDR1 LGHDT and CDR2 YNNKEL (reference sequence). The CDR3, as DNA: TGTGCCAGCTGCTCTTCCAACTCCCATGAGCAGTTCTTC. This translates into CASCSSNSHEQFF.

V and J are TRBV3-1 (or the pseudogene TRBV3-2) and TRBJ1-3, with D maybe TRBD1 (5 bases). The CDR3 sequence is 14 residues long. Germline V lookup: CDR1 LGHDT, CDR2 YNNKEL (reference sequence). The CDR3 DNA sequence: TGTGCATCTGCAGGGCACGTCTCTGGAAACACCATATATTTT. This encodes CASAGHVSGNTIYF.

V gene TRBV2 combines with J gene TRBJ1-5; TRBD1 is a possible D gene (6 bases). Germline values: CDR1 SNHLY, CDR2 FYNNEI. CDR3 size: 16 residues. V lost 1 base and J 1 base, leaving 11 bases between the germline ends. The CDR3 protein is CASSEVRGRSNQPQHF. The CDR3 DNA follows: TGTGCCAGCAGTGAAGTCAGGGGAAGGAGCAATCAGCCCCAGCATTTT.